The 28 T cell receptor beta chains below were found in one sample sequenced in a study of identical twins. One entry per CDR3 protein results from TCRdb running MiXCR on the 5' RACE reads. The table records 500,000 to 650,000 distinct CDR3 sequences, roughly 7.1% of them present only once. These data also formed part of another study, on yellow fever vaccine responses in identical twins.

Sample: PBMCs. Receptors originate from a woman aged 18-29 years in good health.

This clonotype occurred many times. The genes are TRBV11-2 and TRBJ2-1, with 12 positions matching TRBD2. This CDR3 comprises 16 residues. V shed 2 bases and J 6 bases; nucleotides not matched to a gene: 5. Germline CDR1 SGHAT, CDR2 FQNNGV. This chain's CDR3 is CASSLNPSGRANEQFF. Here the CDR3 DNA reads TGTGCCAGCAGCTTAAATCCTAGCGGGAGGGCCAATGAGCAGTTCTTC.

This rearrangement joins TRBV10-3 to TRBJ2-3, with D maybe TRBD1 (5 bases). The germline V gene encodes CDR1 ENHRY and CDR2 SYGVKD. The ends were cut back, 10 bases at V and 1 base at J, with 15 bases in the middle. This CDR3 is built from 14 residues. The CDR3 spells CATSWAQGTDTQYF. The CDR3 DNA sequence: TGTGCCACCTCTTGGGCACAGGGCACAGATACGCAGTATTTT.

This clonotype was counted only a few times. V usage is TRBV10-3 and J usage is TRBJ1-5, with D unclear. The germline gives CDR1 ENHRY, CDR2 SYGVKD. V shed 0 bases and J shed 5 bases, with 5 bases lying between them. This CDR3 is 13 amino acids long. This CDR3 is CAISESAYQPQHF. CDR3 nucleotide sequence: TGTGCCATCAGTGAGTCAGCGTATCAGCCCCAGCATTTT.

This clonotype showed up many times. The gene calls are TRBV4-2 and TRBJ1-1; 7 nucleotides line up with TRBD1. Trimming at V came to 6 bases and at J to 4 bases, leaving 8 bases not matched to a gene. Germline CDR1 reads LGHNA; CDR2 reads YNFKEQ. The CDR3 length is 14 residues. The CDR3 reads CASSLDTGVTEAFF. The CDR3 DNA reads as TGTGCCAGCAGTCTCGATACAGGGGTCACTGAAGCTTTCTTT.

This chain links TRBV6-5 with TRBJ2-2; D gene ambiguous. Between the trimmed V and J ends, which lost 0 bases and 4 bases, there was a span of 6 bases. CDR1 and CDR2 (germline): MNHEY, SVGAGI. This CDR3 is built from 14 residues. The CDR3 region is CASSYSSVTGELFF. In DNA, the CDR3 is TGTGCCAGCAGTTACTCGTCCGTCACCGGGGAGCTGTTTTTT.

This clonotype came up a few times. The gene calls are TRBV11-2 and TRBJ2-3, with no clear D. V dropped 0 bases and J dropped 2 bases, with 9 bases sitting between them. The CDR3 extends over 15 amino acids. In germline, CDR1 is SGHAT, CDR2 FQNNGV. This CDR3 reads CASSLDIQNTDTQYF. In DNA form, the CDR3 reads TGTGCCAGCAGCTTAGATATTCAGAACACAGATACGCAGTATTTT.

V usage is TRBV2 and J usage is TRBJ2-5; no reliable D call. The V end was cut by 10 bases, the J end by 1 base, with 10 bases between. Germline V gene lookup returns CDR1 SNHLY and CDR2 FYNNEI. CDR3 size: 12 residues. The CDR3, as DNA: TGTGCCACCTTACAGAGCCAAGAGACCCAGTACTTC. It is translated as CATLQSQETQYF.

In this sample, this clonotype turned up many times. V is TRBV9 and J is TRBJ2-7; 8 bases fit TRBD1. J gave up 4 bases and V 4 bases, and 13 bases lay outside the gene matches. Germline V lookup: CDR1 SGDLS, CDR2 YYNGEE. The CDR3 contains 16 residues. CDR3 nucleotide sequence: TGTGCCAGCAGCCCAATGGCGAGACAGGGGACATACGAGCAGTACTTC. The encoded protein is CASSPMARQGTYEQYF.

This clonotype was recorded many times. J is TRBJ2-7 and V is TRBV29-1; D call uncertain. The ends were cut back, 6 bases at V and 1 base at J, with 19 bases in the middle. This CDR3 contains 15 residues. The germline V gene has CDR1 SQVTM and CDR2 ANQGSEA. DNA of the CDR3: TGCAGCGTCCCTCTGGGTGGGCCCTCATCCTACGAGCAGTACTTC. As protein: CSVPLGGPSSYEQYF.

This clonotype was found a few times. The chain combines TRBV29-1 with TRBJ2-7; 7 bases agree with TRBD1. The CDR3 is 17 residues long. Per germline, CDR1 SQVTM and CDR2 ANQGSEA. J lost 3 bases, V lost 3 bases, and 17 bases had no gene match. CDR3 DNA sequence: TGCAGCGTTGAGGGGGACCACCTTGGACAGGCAAACTACGAGCAGTACGTC. It encodes CSVEGDHLGQANYEQYV.

The chain joins TRBV12-3 or TRBV12-4 to TRBJ2-7; possible D gene TRBD1, 6 bases. V was shortened by 1 base and J by 0 bases, with 10 bases between the two germline ends. This CDR3 region has 15 residues. The CDR3 region is CASSLGQAISYEQYV. The CDR3 nucleotides are TGTGCCAGCAGTTTAGGACAGGCAATCTCCTACGAGCAGTACGTC.

This clonotype was seen at least ten times. The chain recombines TRBV24-1 with TRBJ2-3, with TRBD2 matching 7 bases. Germline trimming cut 1 base from V and 6 bases from J; bases unmatched to any gene: 6. CDR1 is KGHDR, CDR2 SFDVKD, per germline. The CDR3 has 15 residues. CDR3 DNA sequence: TGTGCCACCAGTGATTTACGCGGGGGTAGGGATACGCAGTATTTT. Residues: CATSDLRGGRDTQYF.

The CDR3 sequence: CASSARPGQGTGTEAFF. The CDR3 coding sequence is TGTGCCAGCAGTGCACGACCGGGACAGGGGACCGGCACTGAAGCTTTCTTT. This rearrangement joins TRBV6-4 to TRBJ1-1, with 10 bases identical to TRBD1. This CDR3 has 17 residues. Trimming at V came to 4 bases and at J to 4 bases, leaving 12 bases not matched to a gene. CDR1 is MRHNA and CDR2 is SNTAGT in the germline V gene.

This clonotype showed up just a few times. The DNA for the CDR3 is TGCGCCAGCAGCTTGGCACCGGACAGCTCTGGAAACACCATATATTTT. Translation gives CASSLAPDSSGNTIYF. The V call is TRBV5-1, the J call TRBJ1-3, with D possibly TRBD1 on 6 matching bases. V lost 0 bases, J lost 0 bases, and 10 bases lay in between. This CDR3 spans 16 amino acids. CDR1 and CDR2 (germline): SGHRS, YFSETQ.

Ten or more counts support this clonotype. The rearrangement uses TRBV5-8 and TRBJ2-2; no clear D. This CDR3 is 12 amino acids long. Germline V gene data show CDR1 as SGHTS and CDR2 as YDEGEE. Trimming stripped 6 bases from V and 7 bases from J, with 10 bases between. The DNA for the CDR3 is TGTGCCAGCACCGCGGTCATCGGGGAGCTGTTTTTT. Encoded protein: CASTAVIGELFF.

This clonotype was counted many times. This sequence joins TRBV7-2 and TRBJ2-3, with 9 bases identical to TRBD2. Germline V CDR1 and CDR2: SGHTA, FQGNSA. The V gene end was trimmed by 2 bases and the J gene end by 5 bases; junction bases not matched to a gene: 5. The CDR3 contains 15 residues. The CDR3 region has the DNA TGTGCCAGCAGCTTACCCCTAGCGGGACTAGATACGCAGTATTTT. Protein product: CASSLPLAGLDTQYF. The full variable domain, rest sourced from reference TRBV7-2 and TRBJ2-3, is GAGVSQSPSNKVTEKGKDVELRCDPISGHTALYWYRQSLGQGLEFLIYFQGNSAPDKSGLPSDRFSAERTGGSVSTLTIQRTQQEDSAVYLCASSLPLAGLDTQYFGPGTRLTVL.

The sample holds many counts of this clonotype. V and J are TRBV29-1 and TRBJ2-2, with D perhaps matching TRBD2 (5 bases). Deletions cut 4 bases from V and 5 bases from J, with 14 bases between. The V gene's germline CDR1 is SQVTM and CDR2 ANQGSEA. CDR3 length equals 14 residues. The CDR3 DNA reads TGCAGCGTTGTTGATCCGGGAACGACCGGGGAGCTGTTTTTT. This sequence encodes CSVVDPGTTGELFF.

This chain links TRBV29-1 with TRBJ2-7; D might be TRBD1 or TRBD2, each matching 6 bases. The CDR3 covers 13 residues. The V end lost 6 bases, the J end lost 7 bases, and 19 bases lay between the germline ends. CDR1 SQVTM and CDR2 ANQGSEA come from the germline V gene. CDR3: CSVTPGAIWEQYF. The CDR3, as DNA: TGCAGCGTCACCCCGGGGGCTATTTGGGAGCAGTACTTC.

The chain has TRBV2 and TRBJ2-5, with a tentative D call TRBD1 (6 bases). The germline CDR1 and CDR2 sequences are SNHLY and FYNNEI. Trimming stripped 4 bases from V and 0 bases from J, with 12 bases between. The CDR3 runs 15 residues. The CDR3 here is CASSGWTEYQETQYF. The DNA for the CDR3 is TGTGCCAGCAGTGGATGGACAGAGTACCAAGAGACCCAGTACTTC.

This clonotype was detected a few times. This chain links TRBV11-3 with TRBJ2-7; 8 bases align to TRBD1. From germline, CDR1 is SGHNT and CDR2 YENEEA. The junction had 5 bases not matched to a gene; V was cut back by 3 bases and J by 7 bases. The CDR3 has 13 residues. CDR3 DNA: TGTGCCAGCAGCTTCGACAGGGGAGGTGAGCAGTACTTC. Translation: CASSFDRGGEQYF.

The chain is built from TRBV11-2 and TRBJ2-7, with 10 bases that match TRBD2. The CDR3 consists of 15 residues. Per the germline V gene, CDR1 is SGHAT and CDR2 is FQNNGV. Trimming took 2 bases from V and 4 from J; bases not matched to a gene: 5. This chain's CDR3 is CASSLNLAGAYEQYF. The CDR3, as DNA: TGTGCCAGCAGCTTAAACCTAGCGGGAGCGTACGAGCAGTACTTC.

The DNA of the CDR3 is TGTGCCAGCAGTTTCAGCAAAATCGATGAGCAGTACTTC. Encoded protein: CASSFSKIDEQYF. The chain combines TRBV27 with TRBJ2-7; unclear D gene. The V end was cut by 3 bases, the J end by 7 bases, with 13 bases between. Germline lookup yields CDR1 MNHEY and CDR2 SMNVEV (reference sequence). CDR3 size: 13 residues.

V usage is TRBV27 and J usage is TRBJ1-1; no clear D gene. Germline CDR1 reads MNHEY; CDR2 reads SMNVEV (reference sequence). The CDR3 contains 12 residues. V lost 5 bases to trimming and J lost 11 bases, with 15 bases between them. The DNA of the CDR3 is TGTGCCAGCAGTCCGACAAGGGATCTTGCTTTCTTT. Amino acids: CASSPTRDLAFF.

The J gene is TRBJ2-1, the V gene TRBV3-1; D unclear. V was pared by 3 bases and J by 0 bases, with 12 bases between. Germline V gene sequence: CDR1 LGHDT, CDR2 YNNKEL (reference sequence). The CDR3 is 16 amino acids. The CDR3 region has the DNA TGTGCCAGCAGCCATAGCACACTAAGCTCCTACAATGAGCAGTTCTTC. It is translated as CASSHSTLSSYNEQFF.

The genes are TRBV5-1 and TRBJ2-5; TRBD2 matches 8 bases. Germline values: CDR1 SGHRS, CDR2 YFSETQ. V shed 3 bases and J 5 bases; nucleotides not matched to a gene: 15. The CDR3 sequence is 17 residues long. The CDR3 DNA reads as TGCGCCAGCAGCTCCCCCGGCGGTAGCGGGATGGTGGAGACCCAGTACTTC. This gives the protein CASSSPGGSGMVETQYF.

The rearrangement uses TRBV20-1 and TRBJ2-1; 12 nucleotides match TRBD2. Germline V lookup: CDR1 DFQATT, CDR2 SNEGSKA (reference sequence). The CDR3 is 13 residues long. Losses at the gene ends were 6 bases for V and 6 bases for J; bases not matched to a gene: 3. CDR3 DNA sequence: TGCAGTGCAACACTAGCGGGAGGCAATGAGCAGTTCTTC. Its protein is CSATLAGGNEQFF.

Only a few counts were recorded for this clonotype. The chain joins TRBV11-2 to TRBJ2-7; D could derive from TRBD1 or TRBD2 (5 bases each). This CDR3 has 13 amino acids. Trimming shortened V by 3 bases and J by 3 bases, and 9 bases separated the two germline ends. CDR1 and CDR2 (germline): SGHAT, FQNNGV. The CDR3 sequence is CASSLGTYYEQYV. The CDR3 DNA reads as TGTGCCAGCAGCTTGGGGACGTACTACGAGCAGTACGTC.

This clonotype was found a few times. The chain joins TRBV5-1 to TRBJ2-7, with D possibly matching TRBD2 (6 bases). Trimming pared 6 bases from V and 2 bases from J, leaving 15 bases between. This CDR3 is 14 amino acids long. Germline V gives CDR1 SGHRS, CDR2 YFSETQ. The CDR3 DNA is TGCGCCAGCACCCCAGGACTACAAACCTACGAGCAGTACTTC. It is translated as CASTPGLQTYEQYF.